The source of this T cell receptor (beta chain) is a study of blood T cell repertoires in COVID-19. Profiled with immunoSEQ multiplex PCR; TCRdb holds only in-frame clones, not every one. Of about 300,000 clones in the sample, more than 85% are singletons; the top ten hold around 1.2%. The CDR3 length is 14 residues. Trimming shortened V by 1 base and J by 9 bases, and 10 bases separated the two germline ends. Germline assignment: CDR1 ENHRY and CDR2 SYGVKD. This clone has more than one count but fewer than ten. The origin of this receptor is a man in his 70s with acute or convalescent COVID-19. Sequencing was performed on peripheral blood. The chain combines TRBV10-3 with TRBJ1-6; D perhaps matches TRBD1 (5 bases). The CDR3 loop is CAISEFIGGSPLHF. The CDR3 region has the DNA TGTGCCATCAGTGAGTTCATCGGGGGTTCACCCCTCCACTTT.